The 30 T cell receptor beta chains in this list originate from one sample, sequenced in a study of blood T cell repertoires in COVID-19. The data were produced by immunoSEQ multiplex PCR, yet TCRdb's version contains in-frame clones alone and is incomplete. Here the sample spans approximately 200,000 clones, around 89% being singletons. The sample comprised peripheral blood. These receptors were taken from a woman aged 30 to 39 with acute or convalescent COVID-19.

The V call is TRBV28, the J call TRBJ2-2; no firm D call. Germline CDR1 is MDHEN and CDR2 is SYDVKM. With 4 bases removed from V and 4 bases from J, the gap between germline ends came to 16 bases. The CDR3 runs 16 residues. CDR3 sequence: CASSSPGSPVTGELFF. DNA of the CDR3: TGTGCCAGCAGTTCGCCCGGGTCACCCGTCACCGGGGAGCTGTTTTTT.

V gene TRBV6-5 combines with J gene TRBJ1-3, with D maybe TRBD1 (5 bases). Trimming removed 5 bases at V and 1 base at J, with 12 bases between. Germline V gene sequence: CDR1 MNHEY, CDR2 SVGAGI. The CDR3 has 15 amino acids. CDR3 amino acids: CASSPGFRSGNTIYF. CDR3 coding DNA: TGTGCCAGCAGTCCAGGGTTTCGTTCTGGAAACACCATATATTTT.

The sample holds one count of this clone. The chain couples TRBV28 to TRBJ1-3; no definite D call. V lost 8 bases to trimming and J lost 5 bases, with 16 bases between them. This CDR3 is 14 amino acids long. Germline V CDR1 and CDR2: MDHEN, SYDVKM. This CDR3 is CASRKRPDRNTIYF. In DNA form, the CDR3 reads TGTGCCAGCCGAAAGAGACCCGACAGAAACACCATATATTTT.

This rearrangement joins TRBV15 to TRBJ2-5, with 7 bases matching TRBD2. Germline V gives CDR1 LNHNV, CDR2 YYDKDF (reference sequence). The CDR3 spans 17 residues. V lost 11 bases and J lost 0; bases outside the gene matches: 18. Here the CDR3 DNA reads TGTGCCGCACCCACGCGCGGGGGACTAACGTACCAAGAGACCCAGTACTTC. It codes for CAAPTRGGLTYQETQYF.

The rearrangement uses TRBV5-4 and TRBJ2-5, with 15 bases identical to TRBD2. Germline CDR1 reads SGHNT; CDR2 reads YYREEE (reference sequence). CDR3 length equals 17 residues. The junction had 9 bases not matched to a gene; V was cut back by 4 bases and J by 5 bases. The CDR3 here is CASSHGTSGRRWETQYF. In DNA, the CDR3 is TGTGCCAGCAGCCACGGGACTAGCGGGAGGCGTTGGGAGACCCAGTACTTC.

J is TRBJ2-7 and V is TRBV30; 9 nucleotides agree with TRBD1. The CDR3 consists of 14 residues. Germline V lookup: CDR1 GTSNPN, CDR2 SVGIG (reference sequence). V lost 2 bases, J lost 4 bases, and 6 bases stayed unmatched. CDR3 sequence: CAWSPGTGRYEQYF. CDR3 DNA sequence: TGTGCCTGGAGTCCCGGGACAGGGCGGTACGAGCAGTACTTC.

The J gene is TRBJ2-7, the V gene TRBV6-5, with 14 bases lining up with TRBD2. Germline CDR1 reads MNHEY; CDR2 reads SVGAGI. The CDR3 loop spans 15 amino acids. V was pared by 8 bases and J by 6 bases, with 9 bases of the junction left unmatched. The CDR3 nucleotides read TGTGCCAGCGCGAACCGACTAGCGGGAGGGTCCGAGCAGTACTTC. Amino acids: CASANRLAGGSEQYF.

In this sample, this clone turned up once. This chain uses TRBV5-4 with TRBJ2-5, with D perhaps matching TRBD2 (5 bases). Trimming cost V 4 bases and J 2 bases, with 12 bases left between them. Germline lookup yields CDR1 SGHNT and CDR2 YYREEE (reference sequence). The CDR3 consists of 14 residues. The CDR3 DNA is TGTGCCAGCAGCCCCGGACTTGCTCAAGAGACCCAGTACTTC. Its translation: CASSPGLAQETQYF.

The CDR3 spells CAWSPTSGEKLFF. The CDR3 DNA reads TGTGCCTGGAGTCCCACATCAGGGGAAAAACTGTTTTTT. J is TRBJ1-4 and V is TRBV30; TRBD1 might be the D (5 bases). V lost 2 bases and J lost 8, with 12 bases in between. Germline-derived CDR1 and CDR2 are GTSNPN and SVGIG (reference sequence). The length of the CDR3 is 13 residues.

The chain combines TRBV6-1 with TRBJ1-2; unclear D gene. V dropped 1 base and J dropped 8 bases, with 14 bases sitting between them. The CDR3 runs 14 residues. Germline CDR1 MNHNS, CDR2 SASEGT. The CDR3 DNA follows: TGTGCCAGCAGTGAAGGCGTCGTTCCCGGGGGCTACACCTTC. Its protein product is CASSEGVVPGGYTF.

The chain is built from TRBV6-6 and TRBJ2-7; 9 bases agree with TRBD1. The V gene end was trimmed by 0 bases and the J gene end by 2 bases; junction bases not matched to a gene: 2. The germline gives CDR1 MNHNY, CDR2 SVGAGI (reference sequence). The CDR3 has 15 amino acids. In DNA, the CDR3 is TGTGCCAGCAGTTACTCGTGGGACAGGGCCTACGAGCAGTACTTC. Amino acid sequence: CASSYSWDRAYEQYF.

This chain connects TRBV7-9 to TRBJ2-1; no clear D. Trimming removed 5 bases from V and 7 bases from J, with 6 bases in between. Germline V gene data show CDR1 as SEHNR and CDR2 as FQNEAQ (reference sequence). CDR3 size: 11 residues. The CDR3 DNA follows: TGTGCCAGCAGCACGGGTAATGAGCAGTTCTTC. Amino acid sequence: CASSTGNEQFF. Combining the CDR3 with reference TRBV7-9 and TRBJ2-1 gives the whole variable domain DTGVSQNPRHKITKRGQNVTFRCDPISEHNRLYWYRQTLGQGPEFLTYFQNEAQLEKSRLLSDRFSAERPKGSFSTLEIQRTEQGDSAMYLCASSTGNEQFFGPGTRLTVL.

CDR3 sequence: CATSRDFGGDTQYF. In DNA form, the CDR3 reads TGTGCCACCAGCAGAGATTTTGGAGGAGATACGCAGTATTTT. The chain carries TRBV15 and TRBJ2-3, with D perhaps matching TRBD2 (5 bases). The germline gives CDR1 LNHNV, CDR2 YYDKDF (reference sequence). The CDR3 sequence is 14 residues long. V shed 0 bases and J shed 5 bases, with 9 bases lying between them.

The J gene is TRBJ1-5, the V gene TRBV24-1, with D perhaps TRBD1 (5 bases). V lost 3 bases, J lost 5 bases, and 13 bases lay in between. Germline CDR1 KGHDR, CDR2 SFDVKD. CDR3 size: 15 residues. DNA for the CDR3: TGTGCCACCAGTGATAGGGGAACCCCCTATCAGCCCCAGCATTTT. Translation: CATSDRGTPYQPQHF.

This clone was counted a single time. The V gene is TRBV19, the J gene TRBJ2-3; 8 bases line up with TRBD2. J lost 4 bases, V lost 7 bases, and 10 bases had no gene match. Germline-derived CDR1 and CDR2 are LNHDA and SQIVND (reference sequence). The CDR3 sequence is 15 residues long. The CDR3 sequence is CASKLAGHSADTQYF. DNA of the CDR3: TGTGCCAGTAAATTAGCGGGACATAGTGCAGATACGCAGTATTTT.

This clone was detected once. The chain uses TRBV30 and TRBJ2-1, with D perhaps TRBD2 (5 bases). V dropped 5 bases and J dropped 0 bases, with 14 bases sitting between them. CDR3 size: 15 residues. From germline, CDR1 is GTSNPN and CDR2 SVGIG (reference sequence). DNA for the CDR3: TGTGCCTGGGGTACTAGTCTCATCTCCTACAATGAGCAGTTCTTC. Protein: CAWGTSLISYNEQFF. Variable domain in full (rest from reference TRBV30 and TRBJ2-1): SQTIHQWPATLVQPVGSPLSLECTVEGTSNPNLYWYRQAAGRGLQLLFYSVGIGQISSEVPQNLSASRPQDRQFILSSKKLLLSDSGFYLCAWGTSLISYNEQFFGPGTRLTVL.

The gene calls are TRBV18 and TRBJ1-3, with a weak D call TRBD1 (6 bases). V was trimmed by 4 bases and J by 2 bases, leaving 12 bases between them. The CDR3 is made up of 15 amino acids. Germline V gene data show CDR1 as KGHSH and CDR2 as LQKENI. The CDR3 loop reads CASSQPGHTGNTIYF. CDR3 coding DNA: TGTGCCAGCTCACAACCGGGACATACTGGAAACACCATATATTTT. The whole variable domain, remainder taken from reference TRBV18 and TRBJ1-3, is NAGVMQNPRHLVRRRGQEARLRCSPMKGHSHVYWYRQLPEEGLKFMVYLQKENIIDESGMPKERFSAEFPKEGPSILRIQQVVRGDSAAYFCASSQPGHTGNTIYFGEGSWLTVV.

The chain joins TRBV11-2 to TRBJ2-5; D is uncertain. The V end lost 4 bases, the J end lost 5 bases, and 11 bases lay between the germline ends. CDR3 size: 13 residues. Germline-derived CDR1 and CDR2 are SGHAT and FQNNGV. This chain's CDR3 is CASSWASTETQYF. In DNA form, the CDR3 reads TGTGCCAGCAGCTGGGCCTCGACGGAGACCCAGTACTTC.

This rearrangement joins TRBV7-9 to TRBJ2-2; 8 bases agree with TRBD2. CDR1 and CDR2 from the germline V gene are SEHNR and FQNEAQ (reference sequence). CDR3 length: 19 residues. V gave up 2 bases and J gave up 1 base; unmatched junction bases: 12. CDR3 sequence (DNA): TGTGCCAGCAGCTTACTGCGGACTAGCTTTACGCGGAACACCGGGGAGCTGTTTTTT. This codes for CASSLLRTSFTRNTGELFF.

V usage is TRBV7-2 and J usage is TRBJ2-7; the D gene is possibly TRBD1 (6 bases). V gave up 1 base and J gave up 3 bases, with 7 bases separating them. The CDR3 extends over 13 amino acids. CDR1 and CDR2 from the germline V gene are SGHTA and FQGNSA. The chain's CDR3 is CASSLVRGYEQYF. CDR3 in DNA: TGTGCCAGCAGCTTAGTCAGGGGCTACGAGCAGTACTTC.

The chain combines TRBV10-1 with TRBJ2-2, with a possible D match to TRBD1 (6 bases). The CDR3 extends over 14 amino acids. With 3 bases removed from V and 8 bases from J, the gap between germline ends came to 13 bases. Germline-derived CDR1 and CDR2 are WNHNN and SYGVQD (reference sequence). The CDR3 region has the DNA TGCGCCAGCAGTGACCGGGACATCTGGGGGGAGCTGTTTTTT. This translates into CASSDRDIWGELFF.

V gene TRBV6-1 combines with J gene TRBJ1-5, with D perhaps TRBD1 (5 bases). The CDR3 runs 14 residues. The V end was cut by 1 base, the J end by 9 bases, with 13 bases between. The V gene's germline CDR1 is MNHNS and CDR2 SASEGT. CDR3 sequence reads: CASSEERGSGPQHF. In nucleotides, the CDR3 is TGTGCCAGCAGTGAAGAGCGGGGGTCGGGGCCCCAGCATTTT.

The chain links TRBV28 to TRBJ2-3, with a weak D call TRBD1 (6 bases). The V and J ends lost 10 bases and 3 bases respectively, with 17 bases between them. This CDR3 spans 14 amino acids. Germline CDR1 MDHEN, CDR2 SYDVKM. CDR3 sequence (DNA): TGTGCCACCCGAGACACAGGGCTGACAGATACGCAGTATTTT. It is translated as CATRDTGLTDTQYF.

The chain has TRBV19 and TRBJ2-1; 7 nucleotides line up with TRBD2. CDR3 length equals 14 residues. Germline loops: CDR1 LNHDA, CDR2 SQIVND (reference sequence). J gave up 5 bases and V 10 bases, and 11 bases lay outside the gene matches. CDR3 in amino acids: CATKRDYVNNEQFF. The CDR3 DNA reads as TGTGCCACCAAACGGGACTACGTAAACAATGAGCAGTTCTTC.

The J gene is TRBJ2-7, the V gene TRBV4-1, with D unresolved. Germline CDR1 reads MGHRA; CDR2 reads YSYEKL. V lost 11 bases and J 0 bases, leaving 20 bases between the germline ends. The CDR3 runs 15 residues. CDR3 residues: CARPKSRSSSYEQYF. DNA for the CDR3: TGCGCCCGCCCCAAGAGCAGATCTAGCTCCTACGAGCAGTACTTC.

The chain couples TRBV28 to TRBJ1-4; D gene ambiguous. The CDR3 has 12 residues. Trimming took off 3 bases at V and 8 bases at J, with 7 bases between the two ends. The germline V gene has CDR1 MDHEN and CDR2 SYDVKM. CDR3 sequence reads: CASSFRWEKLFF. In DNA form, the CDR3 reads TGTGCCAGCAGTTTCCGGTGGGAAAAACTGTTTTTT.

The J gene is TRBJ1-5, the V gene TRBV30; D uncertain. The CDR3 sequence is 12 residues long. Germline-derived CDR1 and CDR2 are GTSNPN and SVGIG (reference sequence). The ends were cut back, 2 bases at V and 3 bases at J, with 5 bases in the middle. CDR3 sequence: CAWSQNNQPQHF. The CDR3 DNA sequence: TGTGCCTGGAGTCAAAACAATCAGCCCCAGCATTTT.

This rearrangement joins TRBV11-2 to TRBJ2-5; D gene uncertain. Trimming took off 2 bases at V and 1 base at J, with 5 bases between the two ends. The CDR3 has 13 residues. Germline assignment: CDR1 SGHAT and CDR2 FQNNGV. The CDR3: CASSLTSQETQYF. The CDR3, as DNA: TGTGCCAGCAGCTTAACTTCCCAAGAGACCCAGTACTTC.

This sequence joins TRBV6-5 and TRBJ1-1; unclear D gene. Germline CDR1 and CDR2: MNHEY and SVGAGI. CDR3 length: 14 amino acids. V lost 0 bases and J 3 bases, leaving 8 bases between the germline ends. CDR3 amino acids: CASSYSHGDTEAFF. Written as DNA, the CDR3 is TGTGCCAGCAGTTACTCTCACGGGGACACTGAAGCTTTCTTT.

The chain carries TRBV6-5 and TRBJ1-6; maybe TRBD1 (5 bases). CDR3 size: 14 residues. Germline V CDR1 and CDR2: MNHEY, SVGAGI. Trimming took off 6 bases at V and 5 bases at J, with 11 bases between the two ends. The DNA for the CDR3 is TGTGCCAGCAGGCGCGGGGCCGATAATTCACCCCTCCACTTT. Translating it yields CASRRGADNSPLHF.